The 24 T cell receptor beta chains given below trace back to one sample, sequenced in a study of T-cell reconstitution after alpha-beta-depleted transplantation in children. Unique molecular identifiers were incorporated when the TCRbeta library was constructed. TCRdb itself ran the PCR reads through MiXCR, one entry per CDR3 protein. The repertoire holds some 500,000 distinct CDR3 sequences, with 15% to 20% as singletons. Sequenced here: PBMCs from the stem cell graft donor, sampled from the stem cell graft. These receptors were taken from a human donor who donated a stem cell graft to a child with acute lymphoblastic leukemia.

The CDR3 sequence is CASSFPPTGPPSTDTQYF. Here the CDR3 DNA reads TGTGCCAGCAGCTTCCCACCCACAGGGCCGCCGAGCACAGATACGCAGTATTTT. The chain has TRBV11-1 and TRBJ2-3, with D possibly being TRBD1 (6 bases). Germline V gene lookup returns CDR1 SGHAT and CDR2 FQDESV (reference sequence). V was clipped by 3 bases and J by 0 bases, with 19 bases between them. This CDR3 has 18 residues. Full variable domain (remainder filled in from reference TRBV11-1 and TRBJ2-3): EAEVAQSPRYKITEKSQAVAFWCDPISGHATLYWYRQILGQGPELLVQFQDESVVDDSQLPKDRFSAERLKGVDSTLKIQPAELGDSAMYLCASSFPPTGPPSTDTQYFGPGTRLTVL.

The genes are TRBV12-3 or TRBV12-4 and TRBJ1-4, with TRBD1 identical over 9 bases. The V and J ends lost 7 bases and 8 bases, in that order; junction bases with no gene match: 11. The CDR3 loop spans 15 amino acids. This CDR3 is CASTWRQGGEEKLFF. DNA of the CDR3: TGTGCCAGCACCTGGAGACAGGGGGGAGAGGAAAAACTGTTTTTT.

CDR3 in amino acids: CASSLSPGDLRGGYTF. DNA of the CDR3: TGTGCCAGCAGTTTATCGCCGGGGGACTTACGGGGTGGCTACACCTTC. The genes are TRBV27 and TRBJ1-2; perhaps TRBD1 as D (5 bases). The V and J ends lost 0 bases and 7 bases respectively, with 18 bases between them. CDR1 MNHEY and CDR2 SMNVEV come from the germline V gene (reference sequence). There are 16 residues in the CDR3.

The chain joins TRBV29-1 to TRBJ2-7; tentatively, D is TRBD2 (6 bases). With 7 bases removed from V and 3 bases from J, the gap between germline ends came to 13 bases. CDR1 is SQVTM, CDR2 ANQGSEA, per germline. This CDR3 region has 12 residues. CDR3 in amino acids: CSGRASDYEQYF. The CDR3 bases are TGCAGCGGACGGGCTAGCGACTACGAGCAGTACTTC.

The genes are TRBV27 and TRBJ2-7, with D possibly matching TRBD2 (6 bases). Germline CDR1 and CDR2: MNHEY and SMNVEV (reference sequence). V dropped 7 bases and J dropped 2 bases, with 18 bases sitting between them. This CDR3 has 15 amino acids. DNA for the CDR3: TGTGCCAGCACCAACCTGGCGGGGCAACCCTACGAGCAGTACTTC. Translating gives CASTNLAGQPYEQYF.

For the CDR3, the DNA is TGCAGTGCTAGACCTACTAGTTTGACCGGGGAGCTGTTTTTT. Its protein is CSARPTSLTGELFF. The genes are TRBV20-1 and TRBJ2-2, with D possibly TRBD2 on 5 matching bases. From germline, CDR1 is DFQATT and CDR2 SNEGSKA (reference sequence). Trimming took 2 bases from V and 5 from J, leaving 12 bases between them. The CDR3 is 14 amino acids.

This rearrangement joins TRBV5-1 to TRBJ2-7; 12 positions match TRBD2. Trimming removed 1 base from V and 3 bases from J; junction bases left unmatched: 2. Germline V gene sequence: CDR1 SGHRS, CDR2 YFSETQ. This CDR3 has 15 residues. CDR3 loop: CASSLTSGRLYEQYF. CDR3 sequence (DNA): TGCGCCAGCAGCTTGACTAGCGGGAGGCTCTACGAGCAGTACTTC.

The chain links TRBV5-5 to TRBJ2-7; D is undetermined. Germline V gene lookup returns CDR1 SGHKS and CDR2 YYEKEE (reference sequence). V lost 0 bases to trimming and J lost 2 bases, with 6 bases between them. The CDR3 covers 13 residues. Here the CDR3 reads CASSLAFTYEQYF. As DNA, the CDR3 is TGTGCCAGCAGCTTGGCCTTCACCTACGAGCAGTACTTC. Together with reference TRBV5-5 and TRBJ2-7, the CDR3 gives the full variable domain: DAGVTQSPTHLIKTRGQQVTLRCSPISGHKSVSWYQQVLGQGPQFIFQYYEKEERGRGNFPDRFSARQFPNYSSELNVNALLLGDSALYLCASSLAFTYEQYFGPGTRLTVT.

This clonotype was found many times. This rearrangement joins TRBV6-4 to TRBJ2-5; 7 bases fit TRBD1. The J segment lost 4 bases and the V segment lost 3 bases, leaving 17 bases of the junction unmatched. The CDR3 extends over 18 amino acids. Germline V gene lookup returns CDR1 MRHNA and CDR2 SNTAGT. CDR3 nucleotides: TGTGCCAGCAGTGAGCAAAAGGGGGCCCTCAGGGGCGGAGAGACCCAGTACTTC. It yields the protein CASSEQKGALRGGETQYF.

This clonotype was observed a handful of times. V gene TRBV29-1 combines with J gene TRBJ2-4; TRBD1 agrees at 9 bases. The ends lost 5 bases at V and 9 bases at J; junction bases unmatched: 11. CDR1 and CDR2 from the germline V gene are SQVTM and ANQGSEA. This CDR3 is 14 amino acids long. The chain's CDR3 is CSVRLTGGTGIQYF. The DNA for the CDR3 is TGCAGCGTTCGCCTGACAGGGGGGACGGGCATTCAGTACTTC.

This clonotype was found a few times. This chain uses TRBV19 with TRBJ1-1; D unresolved. Trimming shortened V by 3 bases and J by 1 base, and 12 bases separated the two germline ends. In germline, CDR1 is LNHDA, CDR2 SQIVND (reference sequence). The CDR3 spans 15 residues. CDR3 residues: CASSIAFGGNTEAFF. The DNA of the CDR3 is TGTGCCAGTAGTATCGCCTTCGGAGGGAACACTGAAGCTTTCTTT.

This clonotype appeared a few times. The chain combines TRBV5-6 with TRBJ1-1; tentative D call: TRBD1 (5 bases). V was trimmed by 4 bases and J by 5 bases, leaving 18 bases between them. The CDR3 runs 15 residues. Per the germline V gene, CDR1 is SGHDT and CDR2 is YYEEEE. The CDR3 DNA reads as TGTGCCAGCAGCCCCTTGCAGGACGGGGGGACTGAAGCTTTCTTT. Residues: CASSPLQDGGTEAFF.

The chain carries TRBV5-1 and TRBJ2-3, with 11 bases lining up with TRBD2. This CDR3 comprises 16 residues. The germline V gene has CDR1 SGHRS and CDR2 YFSETQ. The junction had 4 bases not matched to a gene; V was cut back by 4 bases and J by 0 bases. The CDR3, as DNA: TGCGCCAGCAGCAACGGACTAGCGGGTAGCACAGATACGCAGTATTTT. It specifies CASSNGLAGSTDTQYF.

This clonotype was found a few times. This chain joins TRBV12-3 or TRBV12-4 and TRBJ2-2; 8 nucleotides align to TRBD2. The CDR3 has 14 amino acids. With 4 bases clipped from V and 7 bases from J, the junction kept 5 bases outside the gene matches. The CDR3 loop reads CASSSQREIGELFF. The CDR3 nucleotides are TGTGCCAGCAGTTCGCAGCGGGAGATCGGGGAGCTGTTTTTT.

This clonotype came up many times. V is TRBV5-1 and J is TRBJ2-1; possible D gene TRBD1, 6 bases. Germline V lookup: CDR1 SGHRS, CDR2 YFSETQ. V lost 3 bases, J lost 3 bases, and 13 bases lay in between. The CDR3 spans 15 residues. CDR3 loop: CASSSRAGDYNEQFF. The CDR3 coding sequence is TGCGCCAGCAGCTCCCGGGCAGGGGACTACAATGAGCAGTTCTTC.

At least ten counts were recorded for this clonotype. This chain uses TRBV5-1 with TRBJ2-7; TRBD1 aligns across 7 bases. CDR1 is SGHRS, CDR2 YFSETQ, per germline. This CDR3 is built from 13 residues. V gave up 4 bases and J gave up 2 bases; unmatched junction bases: 3. DNA for the CDR3: TGCGCCAGCAGCGCAGGGGGACCCTACGAGCAGTACTTC. Translated: CASSAGGPYEQYF.

In this sample, this clonotype turned up a few times. The chain couples TRBV5-1 to TRBJ2-7; D might be TRBD2 (5 bases). Germline V gene lookup returns CDR1 SGHRS and CDR2 YFSETQ. The CDR3 consists of 14 residues. DNA of the CDR3: TGCGCTTCCTGTCGGGGATTAGGAAACTACGAGCAGTACTTC. Its protein product is CASCRGLGNYEQYF.

The chain combines TRBV5-6 with TRBJ2-1; 7 positions match TRBD2. The J segment lost 7 bases and the V segment lost 3 bases, leaving 22 bases of the junction unmatched. The CDR3 has 19 residues. Germline assignment: CDR1 SGHDT and CDR2 YYEEEE. The CDR3 DNA follows: TGTGCCAGCAGCTGTCGGGGGGAAGGGTCCACTAGCCCGGGTAATGAGCAGTTCTTC. This encodes CASSCRGEGSTSPGNEQFF.

This clonotype was counted only a few times. J is TRBJ2-1 and V is TRBV12-3 or TRBV12-4, with 15 nucleotides matching TRBD2. V shed 3 bases, J shed 7 bases, and the junction held 4 bases outside the gene matches. The CDR3 is 16 residues long. The CDR3 loop reads CASSFGLAGGSNEQFF. For the CDR3, the DNA is TGTGCCAGCAGTTTCGGACTAGCGGGAGGGTCGAATGAGCAGTTCTTC.

The table lists this clonotype with a few counts. DNA of the CDR3: TGTGCCAGCGGCCTGCGGGGATCTAGGAAAGAGACCCAGTACTTC. It is translated as CASGLRGSRKETQYF. The rearrangement uses TRBV25-1 and TRBJ2-5; D is possibly TRBD2 (6 bases). V shed 8 bases and J shed 3 bases, with 19 bases lying between them. The germline CDR1 and CDR2 sequences are MGHDK and SYGVNS. The CDR3 contains 15 residues.

The chain links TRBV7-9 to TRBJ2-1; a possible D gene is TRBD2 (5 bases). The germline V and J ends were trimmed by 3 bases and 12 bases, with 9 bases remaining between them. The germline V gene has CDR1 SEHNR and CDR2 FQNEAQ (reference sequence). This CDR3 comprises 11 residues. CDR3 protein: CASSFPRGQFF. The CDR3 DNA follows: TGTGCCAGCAGCTTCCCCCGGGGGCAGTTCTTC.

This clonotype was seen more than once but under ten times. The rearrangement uses TRBV10-3 and TRBJ2-2; D perhaps matches TRBD1 (5 bases). V dropped 3 bases and J dropped 2 bases, with 16 bases sitting between them. The germline V gene encodes CDR1 ENHRY and CDR2 SYGVKD. CDR3 length equals 17 residues. The CDR3 DNA follows: TGTGCCATCAGTGATTTAGGCACAGGACCAAACACCGGGGAGCTGTTTTTT. Residues: CAISDLGTGPNTGELFF.

The chain couples TRBV11-3 to TRBJ2-5; possibly TRBD2 for D (5 bases). The V gene lost 5 bases and the J gene lost 5 bases, with 18 bases spanning the gap. Germline V gene sequence: CDR1 SGHNT, CDR2 YENEEA. CDR3 size: 15 residues. In nucleotides, the CDR3 is TGTGCCAGCAGCCTCCGTGGGCAGAGGGAGGAGACCCAGTACTTC. Residues: CASSLRGQREETQYF.

This clonotype was seen more than once but under ten times. J is TRBJ2-4 and V is TRBV18; maybe TRBD2 (5 bases). Looked up from germline, CDR1 is KGHSH and CDR2 is LQKENI. The CDR3 covers 15 residues. The germline V and J ends were trimmed by 2 bases and 4 bases, with 12 bases remaining between them. CDR3 nucleotides: TGTGCCAGCTCACCATTAGAGGGAGTTAAAAACATTCAGTACTTC. Encoded protein: CASSPLEGVKNIQYF.